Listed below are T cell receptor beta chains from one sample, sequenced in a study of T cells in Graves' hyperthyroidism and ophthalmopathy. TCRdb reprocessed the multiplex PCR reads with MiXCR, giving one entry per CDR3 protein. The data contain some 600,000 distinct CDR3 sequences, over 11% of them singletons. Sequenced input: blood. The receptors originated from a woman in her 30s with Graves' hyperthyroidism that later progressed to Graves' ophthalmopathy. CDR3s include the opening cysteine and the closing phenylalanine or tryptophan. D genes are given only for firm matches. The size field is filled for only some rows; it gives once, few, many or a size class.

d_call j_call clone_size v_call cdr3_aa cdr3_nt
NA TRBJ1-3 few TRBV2 CASELTASLEGNTIYF TGTGCCAGCGAGTTAACGGCATCCCTCGAGGGAAACACCATATATTTT
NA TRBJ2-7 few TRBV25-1 CASSRREDYEQYF TGTGCCAGCAGTCGAAGGGAGGACTACGAGCAGTACTTC
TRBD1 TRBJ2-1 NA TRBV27 CASSLSAGGGGNEQFF TGTGCCAGCAGTTTATCGGCAGGGGGTGGGGGCAATGAGCAGTTCTTC
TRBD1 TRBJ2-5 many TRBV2 CASRVTRDRGLETQYF TGTGCCAGCAGAGTAACCCGGGACAGGGGTTTAGAGACCCAGTACTTC
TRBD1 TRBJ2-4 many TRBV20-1 CSAFRQGGDIQYF TGCAGTGCTTTCCGACAGGGGGGTGACATTCAGTACTTC
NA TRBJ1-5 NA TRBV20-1 CSASGFGSNQPQHF TGCAGTGCTAGCGGCTTTGGGAGCAATCAGCCCCAGCATTTT
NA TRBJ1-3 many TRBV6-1 CASASTGNTIYF TGTGCCAGCGCAAGCACTGGAAACACCATATATTTT
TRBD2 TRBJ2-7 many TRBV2 CASSRTSGILTYEQYF TGTGCCAGCAGTCGGACTAGCGGGATCTTGACATACGAGCAGTACTTC
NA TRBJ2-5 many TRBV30 CAWSENGETQYF TGTGCCTGGAGTGAGAATGGGGAGACCCAGTACTTC
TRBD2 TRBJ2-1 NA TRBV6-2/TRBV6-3 CASSYSMREGSYNEQFF TGTGCCAGCAGTTACTCGATGCGGGAGGGTTCCTACAATGAGCAGTTCTTC
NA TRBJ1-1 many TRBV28 CASSTPIRRTEAFF TGTGCCAGCAGTACCCCTATAAGAAGAACTGAAGCTTTCTTT
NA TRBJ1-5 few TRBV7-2 CASSLAVKGVQPQHF TGTGCCAGCAGCTTAGCGGTGAAAGGGGTGCAGCCCCAGCATTTT
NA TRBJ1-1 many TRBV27 CASSPPQGRITEAFF TGTGCCAGCAGTCCTCCTCAGGGCCGCATCACTGAAGCTTTCTTT
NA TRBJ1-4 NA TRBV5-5 CASSLCPSSETHNEKLFF TGTGCCAGCAGCTTGTGTCCCTCCTCGGAAACCCATAATGAAAAACTGTTTTTT
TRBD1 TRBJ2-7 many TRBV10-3 CAITPGQGVGEQYF TGTGCCATCACCCCGGGACAGGGGGTGGGAGAGCAGTACTTC
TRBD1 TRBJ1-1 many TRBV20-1 CSARTGYGEAFF TGCAGTGCTAGGACAGGGTATGGTGAAGCTTTCTTT
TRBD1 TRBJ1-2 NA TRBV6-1 CASSEPGQGSGYTF TGTGCCAGCAGTGAACCGGGACAGGGGAGTGGCTACACCTTC
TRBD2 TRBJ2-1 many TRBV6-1 CASSWSGTYNEQFF TGTGCCAGCAGTTGGAGCGGGACTTACAATGAGCAGTTCTTC
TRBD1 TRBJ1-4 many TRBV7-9 CASSLASEGAKLFF TGTGCCAGCAGCTTAGCGTCGGAGGGGGCGAAACTGTTTTTT
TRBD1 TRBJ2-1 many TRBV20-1 CSAPPQGAGNNEQFF TGCAGTGCACCGCCACAGGGGGCAGGGAACAATGAGCAGTTCTTC
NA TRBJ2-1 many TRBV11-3 CASSLARLYNEQFF TGTGCCAGCAGCTTAGCACGGCTGTACAATGAGCAGTTCTTC
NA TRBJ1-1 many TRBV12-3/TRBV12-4 CASRWGRSTEAFF TGTGCCAGCAGATGGGGCCGCAGCACTGAAGCTTTCTTT
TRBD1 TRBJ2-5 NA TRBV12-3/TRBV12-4 CASSSARDRGRETQYF TGTGCCAGCAGTTCAGCCCGGGACAGGGGGCGCGAGACCCAGTACTTC
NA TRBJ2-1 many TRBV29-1 CSVVLEADNEQFF TGCAGCGTTGTTCTGGAAGCGGACAATGAGCAGTTCTTC
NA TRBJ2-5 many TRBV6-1 CASSFDEETQYF TGTGCCAGCAGTTTCGACGAGGAGACCCAGTACTTC
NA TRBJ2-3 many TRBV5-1 CASSLSLADTDTQYF TGCGCCAGCAGCTTGTCTTTAGCGGACACAGATACGCAGTATTTT
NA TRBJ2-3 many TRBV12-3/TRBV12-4 CASSFWGPPQDTQYF TGTGCCAGCAGTTTTTGGGGGCCTCCTCAGGATACGCAGTATTTT
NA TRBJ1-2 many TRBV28 CASSLVSREGHGYTF TGTGCCAGCAGTTTGGTCTCCAGGGAGGGGCACGGCTACACCTTC
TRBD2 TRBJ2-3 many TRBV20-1 CSAFGLAGVQGSTDTQYF TGCAGTGCTTTTGGACTAGCGGGAGTTCAGGGGTCCACAGATACGCAGTATTTT
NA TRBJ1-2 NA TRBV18 CASSPPVRDALYGYTF TGTGCCAGCTCACCCCCCGTTCGGGACGCCCTCTATGGCTACACCTTC
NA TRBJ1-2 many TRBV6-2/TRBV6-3 CASGKAANYGYTF TGTGCCAGCGGGAAGGCGGCTAACTATGGCTACACCTTC
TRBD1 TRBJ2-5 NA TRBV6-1 CASSEPGQGVAETQYF TGTGCCAGCAGTGAACCGGGACAGGGGGTGGCGGAGACCCAGTACTTC
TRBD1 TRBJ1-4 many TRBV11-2 CASSTRGTGDDEKLFF TGTGCCAGCAGCACCAGAGGGACAGGGGACGATGAAAAACTGTTTTTT
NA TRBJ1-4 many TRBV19 CASRRDRERGEKLFF TGTGCCAGTAGGCGCGACCGGGAACGGGGTGAAAAACTGTTTTTT
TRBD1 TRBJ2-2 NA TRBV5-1 CASSLDWTGDGELFF TGCGCCAGCAGCTTGGATTGGACAGGGGACGGGGAGCTGTTTTTT
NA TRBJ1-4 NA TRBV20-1 CSASGGATNEKLFF TGCAGTGCTAGCGGGGGAGCAACTAATGAAAAACTGTTTTTT
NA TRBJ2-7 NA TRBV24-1 CATSDSTAVSYEQYF TGTGCCACCAGTGATTCGACGGCAGTCTCCTACGAGCAGTACTTC
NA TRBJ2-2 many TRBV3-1 CASSRRRRGNTGELFF TGTGCCAGCAGCCGACGAAGACGGGGGAACACCGGGGAGCTGTTTTTT
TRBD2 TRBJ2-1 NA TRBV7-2 CASSPWTSGSSSEQFF TGTGCCAGCAGCCCCTGGACTAGCGGGAGCAGTAGTGAGCAGTTCTTC
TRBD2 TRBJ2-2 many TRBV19 CASSIVSSGTGELFF TGTGCCAGTAGTATCGTTTCTAGCGGCACCGGGGAGCTGTTTTTT
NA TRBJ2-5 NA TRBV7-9 CASLRGEETQYF TGTGCGAGCTTAAGGGGGGAAGAGACCCAGTACTTC
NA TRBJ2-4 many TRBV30 CAWTEGSLAKNIQYF TGTGCCTGGACCGAGGGCTCTCTAGCCAAAAACATTCAGTACTTC